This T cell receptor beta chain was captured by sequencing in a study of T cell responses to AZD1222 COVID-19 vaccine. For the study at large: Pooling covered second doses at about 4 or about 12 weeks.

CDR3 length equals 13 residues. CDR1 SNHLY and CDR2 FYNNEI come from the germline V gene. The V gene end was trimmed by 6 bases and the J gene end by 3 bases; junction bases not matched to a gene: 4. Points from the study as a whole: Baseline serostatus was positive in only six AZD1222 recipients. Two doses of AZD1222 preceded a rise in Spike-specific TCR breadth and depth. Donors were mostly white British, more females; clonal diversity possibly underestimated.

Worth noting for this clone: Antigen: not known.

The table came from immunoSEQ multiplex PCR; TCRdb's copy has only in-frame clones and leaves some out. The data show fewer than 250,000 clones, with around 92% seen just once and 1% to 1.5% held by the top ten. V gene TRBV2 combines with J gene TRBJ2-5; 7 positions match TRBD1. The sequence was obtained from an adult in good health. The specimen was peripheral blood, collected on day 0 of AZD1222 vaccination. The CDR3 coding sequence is TGTGCCAGCAGATGGGACAGCGAAGAGACCCAGTACTTC. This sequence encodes CASRWDSEETQYF.